The 29 T cell receptor beta chains below come from one sample, sequenced in a study of CD8+ T cells in alopecia areata (dated by TCRdb to the late 2010s). The protocol used for the library was the immunoSEQ multiplex PCR assay. RNA was extracted from all samples and reverse transcribed into cDNA as template for TCR sequencing. TCRdb provides this immuneACCESS table in a form limited to in-frame rearrangements. Some clones are lacking; in checked studies, under half of them reflect an unresolved V gene, and why the rest are absent is not known. For this sample the table gives about 200,000 clones, of which approximately 56% were detected only once. 3% to 3.5% of the sample goes to the ten largest clones. The meaning of the sample's time point label: around 28 days on oral tofacitinib. The meaning of the sample's treatment or condition label: oral pan-JAK inhibitor, 5-10 mg twice daily. The source material was CD4+ T cells sorted from blood, sampled at week 4, from a patient treated with tofacitinib. These receptors originate from a human donor with alopecia areata.

The CDR3 sequence is CASSVGTSGHQPQHF. The DNA for the CDR3 is TGTGCCAGCAGCGTAGGGACCTCAGGGCATCAGCCCCAGCATTTT. The V and J genes are TRBV9 and TRBJ1-5, with a possible D match to TRBD1 (5 bases). The V gene lost 0 bases and the J gene lost 5 bases, with 12 bases spanning the gap. This CDR3 comprises 15 residues. Germline V gene lookup returns CDR1 SGDLS and CDR2 YYNGEE. Variable domain in full (rest from reference TRBV9 and TRBJ1-5): DSGVTQTPKHLITATGQRVTLRCSPRSGDLSVYWYQQSLDQGLQFLIQYYNGEERAKGNILERFSAQQFPDLHSELNLSSLELGDSALYFCASSVGTSGHQPQHFGDGTRLSIL.

V is TRBV4-1 and J is TRBJ2-7; D is ambiguous. The CDR3 sequence is 13 residues long. Deletions cut 3 bases from V and 0 bases from J, with 6 bases between. Germline loops: CDR1 MGHRA, CDR2 YSYEKL. The CDR3 reads CASSQILSYEQYF. CDR3 nucleotides: TGCGCCAGCAGCCAGATACTCTCCTACGAGCAGTACTTC.

This sequence joins TRBV5-1 and TRBJ1-2; TRBD1 is a possible D gene (5 bases). This CDR3 spans 14 amino acids. Trimming stripped 4 bases from V and 5 bases from J, with 15 bases between. Looked up from germline, CDR1 is SGHRS and CDR2 is YFSETQ. The CDR3 nucleotides read TGCGCCAGCAGCCCGATAGGGGAACAGTATGGCTACACCTTC. The encoded protein is CASSPIGEQYGYTF.

V gene TRBV2 combines with J gene TRBJ1-5, with D uncertain. The ends were cut back, 9 bases at V and 1 base at J, with 10 bases in the middle. CDR1 SNHLY and CDR2 FYNNEI come from the germline V gene. The CDR3 runs to 13 residues. The CDR3 loop reads CASAMRSNQPQHF. DNA of the CDR3: TGTGCCAGTGCGATGAGAAGCAATCAGCCCCAGCATTTT.

The chain joins TRBV4-1 to TRBJ2-2; the D gene is possibly TRBD2 (6 bases). Germline V lookup: CDR1 MGHRA, CDR2 YSYEKL. The CDR3 totals 17 residues. V was cut by 1 base and J by 4 bases, with 16 bases left in between. In DNA, the CDR3 is TGCGCCAGCAGCCAAGGTGGGCGGGGACCACCCACCGGGGAGCTGTTTTTT. This codes for CASSQGGRGPPTGELFF.

This clone was observed a single time. The rearrangement joins TRBV30 to TRBJ2-6, with D possibly TRBD1 on 5 matching bases. CDR1 GTSNPN and CDR2 SVGIG come from the germline V gene (reference sequence). This CDR3 is 17 amino acids long. V shed 2 bases and J shed 0 bases, with 14 bases lying between them. CDR3 nucleotide sequence: TGTGCCTGGAGTCACCAATCCAGGGCCTCTGGGGCCAACGTCCTGACTTTC. It yields the protein CAWSHQSRASGANVLTF.

The genes are TRBV6-6 and TRBJ1-1, with D maybe TRBD1 (5 bases). Germline V lookup: CDR1 MNHNY, CDR2 SVGAGI (reference sequence). CDR3 size: 12 residues. Trimming removed 0 bases from V and 8 bases from J, with 7 bases in between. The CDR3: CASSYSRTEAFF. In DNA form, the CDR3 reads TGTGCCAGCAGTTACTCCCGGACAGAAGCTTTCTTT.

The chain links TRBV29-1 to TRBJ1-3, with 11 bases aligning to TRBD1. In germline, CDR1 is SQVTM, CDR2 ANQGSEA. The ends lost 4 bases at V and 4 bases at J; junction bases unmatched: 9. This CDR3 spans 16 amino acids. The CDR3 bases are TGCAGCGTTGCCGGACAGGGGGCGATAGGGGGAAACACCATATATTTT. Translation: CSVAGQGAIGGNTIYF. Supplemented by reference TRBV29-1 and TRBJ1-3, the full variable domain reads SAVISQKPSRDICQRGTSLTIQCQVDSQVTMMFWYRQQPGQSLTLIATANQGSEATYESGFVIDKFPISRPNLTFSTLTVSNMSPEDSSIYLCSVAGQGAIGGNTIYFGEGSWLTVV.

This chain links TRBV23-1 with TRBJ1-1; D remains unclear. TRBV23-1 is marked as an open reading frame, function uncertain. The CDR3 length is 17 residues. Deletions cut 0 bases from V and 3 bases from J, with 17 bases between. The CDR3 loop is CASSQSKRPRTDTEAFF. CDR3 DNA: TGCGCCAGCAGTCAATCGAAGAGACCCCGGACGGACACTGAAGCTTTCTTT.

This clone is a singleton in its sample. DNA for the CDR3: TGCGCCAGCAGCCTCACGGCTAGCAGAGAGACCCAGTACTTC. It translates to CASSLTASRETQYF. This rearrangement joins TRBV5-1 to TRBJ2-5, with D tentatively TRBD2 (5 bases). This CDR3 region has 14 residues. The germline V gene has CDR1 SGHRS and CDR2 YFSETQ. V was pared by 4 bases and J by 4 bases, with 14 bases between.

This clone appeared once. V is TRBV29-1 and J is TRBJ2-3; the D gene is possibly TRBD2 (7 bases). The CDR3 length is 14 residues. Trimming took 1 base from V and 5 from J, leaving 13 bases between them. Per germline, CDR1 SQVTM and CDR2 ANQGSEA. The CDR3 DNA follows: TGCAGCGTTGAAGCGGGGGGCGAGGGAGATACGCAGTATTTT. This codes for CSVEAGGEGDTQYF.

The chain recombines TRBV9 with TRBJ1-2; D remains ambiguous. CDR1 is SGDLS and CDR2 is YYNGEE in the germline V gene. The V gene lost 0 bases and the J gene lost 1 base, with 7 bases spanning the gap. The CDR3 contains 14 residues. CDR3 nucleotide sequence: TGTGCCAGCAGCGTAGCTCCGAATAACTATGGCTACACCTTC. The encoded protein is CASSVAPNNYGYTF.

The rearrangement joins TRBV5-6 to TRBJ2-5; TRBD2 might be the D (5 bases). The germline gives CDR1 SGHDT, CDR2 YYEEEE. The CDR3 loop spans 13 amino acids. V was trimmed by 2 bases and J by 5 bases, leaving 10 bases between them. CDR3 in amino acids: CASSLGGGETQYF. As DNA, the CDR3 is TGTGCCAGCAGCTTAGGTGGCGGGGAGACCCAGTACTTC.

J is TRBJ2-7 and V is TRBV9, with a tentative D call TRBD2 (7 bases). Trimming removed 6 bases at V and 5 bases at J, with 15 bases between. This CDR3 comprises 13 residues. Germline assignment: CDR1 SGDLS and CDR2 YYNGEE. The CDR3 region is CASKGGGGHEQYF. Written as DNA, the CDR3 is TGTGCCAGCAAGGGAGGGGGAGGCCACGAGCAGTACTTC.

This chain links TRBV5-1 with TRBJ2-5; 12 nucleotides align to TRBD1. V lost 3 bases to trimming and J lost 4 bases; unmatched junction nucleotides: 1. CDR1 is SGHRS and CDR2 is YFSETQ in the germline V gene. This CDR3 has 14 residues. The CDR3 DNA reads as TGCGCCAGCAGCTCGGGACAGGGGGCAGAGACCCAGTACTTC. Translating gives CASSSGQGAETQYF.

J is TRBJ1-2 and V is TRBV27; 8 bases fit TRBD1. V dropped 5 bases and J dropped 4; count of bases not matched to a gene: 6. Germline assignment: CDR1 MNHEY and CDR2 SMNVEV (reference sequence). The CDR3 spans 14 residues. The CDR3 sequence: CASSLRGLGYGYTF. CDR3 bases: TGTGCCAGCAGTCTCAGGGGGCTTGGCTATGGCTACACCTTC.

The chain uses TRBV29-1 and TRBJ2-5; 8 nucleotides line up with TRBD1. From germline, CDR1 is SQVTM and CDR2 ANQGSEA. J lost 11 bases, V lost 5 bases, and 13 bases had no gene match. This CDR3 spans 13 amino acids. The DNA for the CDR3 is TGCAGCGTTCAGTCGGACAGGGCTCCTGGGCAGTACTTC. As protein: CSVQSDRAPGQYF.

A few counts support this clone. This chain links TRBV2 with TRBJ2-4; D might be TRBD1 (6 bases). Looked up from germline, CDR1 is SNHLY and CDR2 is FYNNEI. The CDR3 length is 14 residues. The V end lost 1 base, the J end lost 3 bases, and 7 bases lay between the germline ends. In DNA, the CDR3 is TGTGCCAGCAGTGAAGTGACAGGCAAAAACATTCAGTACTTC. This gives the protein CASSEVTGKNIQYF.

J is TRBJ2-7 and V is TRBV29-1; maybe TRBD1 (5 bases). The CDR3 has 13 residues. Germline V gene sequence: CDR1 SQVTM, CDR2 ANQGSEA. V shed 8 bases and J shed 0 bases, with 14 bases lying between them. This CDR3 reads CSTKTGPSYEQYF. In nucleotides, the CDR3 is TGCAGCACCAAAACAGGACCCTCCTACGAGCAGTACTTC.

The rearrangement uses TRBV2 and TRBJ2-2; the match to TRBD2 covers 7 bases. From germline, CDR1 is SNHLY and CDR2 FYNNEI. The CDR3 loop spans 13 amino acids. After removal of 7 bases from V and 6 bases from J, the junction contained 5 bases not matched to a gene. CDR3 residues: CASMIGRAGELFF. The CDR3 coding sequence is TGTGCCAGCATGATAGGGAGGGCCGGGGAGCTGTTTTTT. Based on the CDR3 plus reference TRBV2 and TRBJ2-2, the full variable domain is EPEVTQTPSHQVTQMGQEVILRCVPISNHLYFYWYRQILGQKVEFLVSFYNNEISEKSEIFDDQFSVERPDGSNFTLKIRSTKLEDSAMYFCASMIGRAGELFFGEGSRLTVL.

This clone was picked up a small number of times. The chain couples TRBV19 to TRBJ2-2, with a possible D match to TRBD2 (5 bases). Germline V gene lookup returns CDR1 LNHDA and CDR2 SQIVND (reference sequence). The germline V and J ends were trimmed by 5 bases and 5 bases, with 12 bases remaining between them. The CDR3 sequence is 14 residues long. This CDR3 is CASSAASGTGELFF. CDR3 DNA: TGTGCCAGTAGTGCGGCCTCGGGGACCGGGGAGCTGTTTTTT.

The rearrangement uses TRBV25-1 and TRBJ2-5; tentatively, D is TRBD2 (5 bases). The CDR3 extends over 15 amino acids. Between the trimmed V and J ends, which lost 3 bases and 5 bases, there was a span of 16 bases. Germline CDR1 is MGHDK and CDR2 is SYGVNS. The CDR3 DNA sequence: TGTGCCAGCAGTGAGACGCAGGTCACTAGGGAGACCCAGTACTTC. Translation gives CASSETQVTRETQYF.

This clone has more than one count but fewer than ten. The V and J genes are TRBV5-6 and TRBJ2-5; D not certain. The CDR3 consists of 12 residues. Germline V gene lookup returns CDR1 SGHDT and CDR2 YYEEEE. The V and J ends lost 3 bases and 3 bases respectively, with 6 bases between them. CDR3 in DNA: TGTGCCAGCAGCTCCCTTAAAGAGACCCAGTACTTC. It yields the protein CASSSLKETQYF.

V usage is TRBV7-9 and J usage is TRBJ2-3; TRBD1 or TRBD2 may be the D gene (5 bases each). Trimming removed 2 bases at V and 4 bases at J, with 7 bases between. Germline V lookup: CDR1 SEHNR, CDR2 FQNEAQ (reference sequence). CDR3 length equals 13 residues. The CDR3 loop reads CASSLRGADTQYF. CDR3 nucleotides: TGTGCCAGCAGCTTAAGAGGGGCAGATACGCAGTATTTT. Full variable domain (missing parts from reference TRBV7-9 and TRBJ2-3): DTGVSQNPRHKITKRGQNVTFRCDPISEHNRLYWYRQTLGQGPEFLTYFQNEAQLEKSRLLSDRFSAERPKGSFSTLEIQRTEQGDSAMYLCASSLRGADTQYFGPGTRLTVL.

This clone has only a few counts. This sequence joins TRBV7-2 and TRBJ1-1; TRBD1 agrees at 9 bases. Losses at the gene ends were 6 bases for V and 2 bases for J; bases not matched to a gene: 7. CDR1 is SGHTA and CDR2 is FQGNSA in the germline V gene. The CDR3 spans 15 residues. The DNA of the CDR3 is TGTGCCAGCAGTCAGATGGACAGGGGCAACACTGAAGCTTTCTTT. Translating gives CASSQMDRGNTEAFF.

In its sample, this clone was seen a few times. This sample includes further DNA sequences coding for the same CDR3. The chain is built from TRBV30 and TRBJ1-1; D is possibly TRBD1 (5 bases). The CDR3 has 12 residues. CDR1 and CDR2 (germline): GTSNPN, SVGIG (reference sequence). The ends were cut back, 2 bases at V and 5 bases at J, with 9 bases in the middle. The CDR3: CAWSRRGTEAFF. CDR3 nucleotides: TGTGCCTGGAGTCGGCGGGGGACTGAAGCTTTCTTT.

The chain has TRBV29-1 and TRBJ2-1; TRBD2 might be the D (5 bases). V lost 4 bases and J lost 7, with 17 bases in between. The CDR3 sequence is 14 residues long. The germline V gene encodes CDR1 SQVTM and CDR2 ANQGSEA. DNA of the CDR3: TGCAGCGTTGGCGGGCAGCCCTTTTTGAATGAGCAGTTCTTC. Its protein product is CSVGGQPFLNEQFF.

This clone was counted a few times. The chain carries TRBV13 and TRBJ2-3; D remains ambiguous. Trimming removed 2 bases from V and 5 bases from J, with 5 bases in between. Germline V gene lookup returns CDR1 PRHDT and CDR2 FYEKMQ (reference sequence). CDR3 length: 12 amino acids. In DNA, the CDR3 is TGTGCCAGCAGCTTACTGAAAGATACGCAGTATTTT. Residues: CASSLLKDTQYF. The complete variable domain, with remaining parts taken from reference TRBV13 and TRBJ2-3, reads AAGVIQSPRHLIKEKRETATLKCYPIPRHDTVYWYQQGPGQDPQFLISFYEKMQSDKGSIPDRFSAQQFSDYHSELNMSSLELGDSALYFCASSLLKDTQYFGPGTRLTVL.

The J gene is TRBJ2-7, the V gene TRBV9, with D tentatively TRBD1 or TRBD2 (5 bases each). The V gene lost 4 bases and the J gene lost 7 bases, with 12 bases spanning the gap. CDR1 is SGDLS, CDR2 YYNGEE, per germline. The CDR3 extends over 12 amino acids. This chain's CDR3 is CASSPGTGEQYF. The CDR3 DNA is TGTGCCAGCAGCCCCGGGACGGGGGAGCAGTACTTC.